The 32 T cell receptor beta chains below were found in one sample sequenced in a study of T cell changes during pregnancy in multiple sclerosis. The protocol was immunoSEQ multiplex PCR, while the TCRdb copy is restricted to in-frame clones and leaves out a portion. The data hold 25,000 to 35,000 clones, with 92% observed a single time. The sequenced sample was peripheral blood, obtained in the first trimester of pregnancy. The receptors here all came from a female donor in good health, enrolled as a control in a pregnancy study.

The chain links TRBV2 to TRBJ1-5; unclear D gene. Trimming pared 6 bases from V and 7 bases from J, leaving 19 bases between. Germline V gene lookup returns CDR1 SNHLY and CDR2 FYNNEI. The CDR3 is made up of 15 amino acids. The CDR3 loop reads CASSELGSVGQPQHF. As DNA, the CDR3 is TGTGCCAGCAGCGAACTCGGGTCTGTCGGGCAGCCCCAGCATTTT.

The V gene is TRBV4-3, the J gene TRBJ2-3; 7 bases agree with TRBD1. CDR1 is LGHNA and CDR2 is YSLEER in the germline V gene. Losses at the gene ends were 7 bases for V and 2 bases for J; bases not matched to a gene: 9. This CDR3 is 15 amino acids long. The CDR3 DNA reads TGCGCCAGCACCCCAGGACAGGCTCCCACAGATACGCAGTATTTT. Translated, it gives CASTPGQAPTDTQYF.

This rearrangement joins TRBV29-1 to TRBJ2-7; weak D call: TRBD2 (8 bases). V shed 7 bases and J shed 0 bases, with 31 bases lying between them. CDR1 is SQVTM, CDR2 ANQGSEA, per germline. This CDR3 has 19 residues. CDR3 sequence reads: CSAHRKGAGRGPASYEQYF. DNA for the CDR3: TGCAGCGCCCATCGGAAGGGGGCCGGGAGGGGACCCGCCTCCTACGAGCAGTACTTC.

This clone was observed a handful of times. The chain employs TRBV25-1 and TRBJ2-5, with a tentative D call TRBD2 (6 bases). The CDR3 has 13 residues. CDR1 and CDR2 from the germline V gene are MGHDK and SYGVNS. The ends were cut back, 2 bases at V and 2 bases at J, with 6 bases in the middle. Here the CDR3 reads CASSEGGQETQYF. The CDR3 coding sequence is TGTGCCAGCAGTGAAGGGGGGCAAGAGACCCAGTACTTC.

The chain links TRBV5-6 to TRBJ1-2; weak D call: TRBD1 (5 bases). The CDR3 extends over 15 amino acids. Germline lookup yields CDR1 SGHDT and CDR2 YYEEEE. V shed 4 bases and J shed 0 bases, with 13 bases lying between them. CDR3 coding DNA: TGTGCCAGCAGCCGCCCGGGGGGGGCTAACTATGGCTACACCTTC. Encoded protein: CASSRPGGANYGYTF.

The genes are TRBV4-2 and TRBJ2-1, with no clear D. This CDR3 spans 17 amino acids. Looked up from germline, CDR1 is LGHNA and CDR2 is YNFKEQ. The germline V and J ends were trimmed by 0 bases and 0 bases, with 12 bases remaining between them. CDR3 sequence: CASSQDLGGSSYNEQFF. The CDR3 DNA is TGTGCCAGCAGCCAAGATCTTGGCGGTAGCTCCTACAATGAGCAGTTCTTC.

The chain joins TRBV18 to TRBJ1-5, with 8 positions matching TRBD1. Trimming at V came to 4 bases and at J to 5 bases, leaving 1 base not matched to a gene. Germline V gene sequence: CDR1 KGHSH, CDR2 LQKENI. CDR3 length: 13 amino acids. CDR3 DNA: TGTGCCAGCTCACAACAGGGGGATCAGCCCCAGCATTTT. This codes for CASSQQGDQPQHF.

The rearrangement links TRBV11-2 to TRBJ1-1, with D tentatively TRBD1 (5 bases). This CDR3 is 15 amino acids long. V lost 1 base and J 6 bases, leaving 15 bases between the germline ends. The V gene's germline CDR1 is SGHAT and CDR2 FQNNGV. The CDR3 spells CASSLVGGAGAEAFF. The CDR3 region has the DNA TGTGCCAGCAGCTTAGTTGGCGGGGCGGGGGCTGAAGCTTTCTTT.

The J gene is TRBJ2-7, the V gene TRBV4-3, with a tentative D call TRBD2 (5 bases). The CDR3 is made up of 16 amino acids. Between the trimmed V and J ends, which lost 0 bases and 2 bases, there was a span of 14 bases. Germline-derived CDR1 and CDR2 are LGHNA and YSLEER. The CDR3 sequence: CASSQDLTGSPYEQYF. The CDR3 coding sequence is TGCGCCAGCAGCCAAGATCTCACGGGGTCCCCCTACGAGCAGTACTTC.

This rearrangement joins TRBV27 to TRBJ2-7; D may be TRBD1 (6 bases). The CDR3 extends over 14 amino acids. Germline V gene lookup returns CDR1 MNHEY and CDR2 SMNVEV (reference sequence). V dropped 5 bases and J dropped 4 bases, with 15 bases sitting between them. CDR3 amino acids: CASSPRGSHYEQYF. The DNA of the CDR3 is TGTGCCAGCAGTCCTAGGGGGTCTCATTACGAGCAGTACTTC.

The rearrangement links TRBV5-1 to TRBJ2-2; D is possibly TRBD1 (5 bases). V lost 0 bases and J 3 bases, leaving 6 bases between the germline ends. The germline gives CDR1 SGHRS, CDR2 YFSETQ. The CDR3 length is 14 residues. CDR3 sequence: CASSLGTYTGELFF. The DNA of the CDR3 is TGCGCCAGCAGCTTGGGGACATACACCGGGGAGCTGTTTTTT.

The genes are TRBV9 and TRBJ2-1; 8 bases map to TRBD2. The CDR3 length is 14 residues. Germline CDR1 is SGDLS and CDR2 is YYNGEE. After removal of 9 bases from V and 7 bases from J, the junction contained 12 bases not matched to a gene. The CDR3 DNA sequence: TGTGCCACCGGGGGAGCGGGAGCGGGGAATGAGCAGTTCTTC. As protein: CATGGAGAGNEQFF. Full variable domain (outside the CDR3, taken from reference TRBV9 and TRBJ2-1): DSGVTQTPKHLITATGQRVTLRCSPRSGDLSVYWYQQSLDQGLQFLIQYYNGEERAKGNILERFSAQQFPDLHSELNLSSLELGDSALYFCATGGAGAGNEQFFGPGTRLTVL.

This chain connects TRBV9 to TRBJ2-1; D remains ambiguous. Per the germline V gene, CDR1 is SGDLS and CDR2 is YYNGEE. The CDR3 has 14 amino acids. V was trimmed by 0 bases and J by 8 bases, leaving 12 bases between them. This chain's CDR3 is CASSVVGSLDEQFF. For the CDR3, the DNA is TGTGCCAGCAGCGTAGTCGGTAGCCTAGATGAGCAGTTCTTC.

V usage is TRBV19 and J usage is TRBJ2-1; 11 positions agree with TRBD2. The junction had 5 bases not matched to a gene; V was cut back by 6 bases and J by 4 bases. This CDR3 has 15 residues. Germline-derived CDR1 and CDR2 are LNHDA and SQIVND (reference sequence). The CDR3 coding sequence is TGTGCCAGTAGGAGAACTAGCGGGGGATACAATGAGCAGTTCTTC. This translates into CASRRTSGGYNEQFF.

J is TRBJ2-7 and V is TRBV14; 7 bases are a match to TRBD1. The CDR3 loop spans 15 amino acids. Trimming removed 1 base from V and 2 bases from J; junction bases left unmatched: 5. Looked up from germline, CDR1 is SGHDN and CDR2 is FVKESK. CDR3 coding DNA: TGTGCCAGCAGCCAAGTGGCAGGGGGACCCTACGAGCAGTACTTC. Translated, it gives CASSQVAGGPYEQYF.

The chain combines TRBV4-3 with TRBJ2-3; no definite D call. The CDR3 runs 15 residues. V lost 0 bases and J lost 1, with 8 bases in between. Germline values: CDR1 LGHNA, CDR2 YSLEER. DNA of the CDR3: TGCGCCAGCAGCCAAGACACGAGAGGCACAGATACGCAGTATTTT. Encoded protein: CASSQDTRGTDTQYF.

The rearrangement uses TRBV10-3 and TRBJ2-1; 7 positions match TRBD2. CDR3 size: 15 residues. Trimming took 8 bases from V and 1 from J; bases not matched to a gene: 8. Germline loops: CDR1 ENHRY, CDR2 SYGVKD. CDR3 in DNA: TGTGCCATCGGGGAATTGGGAGGGTCCTACAATGAGCAGTTCTTC. Encoded protein: CAIGELGGSYNEQFF.

This sequence joins TRBV11-1 and TRBJ2-1; D might be TRBD1 (6 bases). The ends were cut back, 1 base at V and 0 bases at J, with 16 bases in the middle. The CDR3 is made up of 18 amino acids. The germline CDR1 and CDR2 sequences are SGHAT and FQDESV (reference sequence). As DNA, the CDR3 is TGTGCCAGCAGCTTAGTTTTTGCAGGGGCGAGCTCCTACAATGAGCAGTTCTTC. This codes for CASSLVFAGASSYNEQFF.

The rearrangement joins TRBV28 to TRBJ1-6, with D possibly TRBD1 on 5 matching bases. This CDR3 has 13 residues. Germline-derived CDR1 and CDR2 are MDHEN and SYDVKM. The V gene lost 6 bases and the J gene lost 10 bases, with 13 bases spanning the gap. CDR3 sequence (DNA): TGTGCCAGCAGGGCCAGGGTAGGGTCACCCCTCCACTTT. This translates into CASRARVGSPLHF.

This clone showed up just once. This chain links TRBV4-3 with TRBJ2-7; 7 nucleotides line up with TRBD1. The CDR3 contains 15 residues. The ends lost 0 bases at V and 3 bases at J; junction bases unmatched: 5. Per the germline V gene, CDR1 is LGHNA and CDR2 is YSLEER. The CDR3 region has the DNA TGCGCCAGCAGCCAAGATTGGACAGGATTCTACGAGCAGTACTTC. It encodes CASSQDWTGFYEQYF.

V usage is TRBV7-9 and J usage is TRBJ2-5, with D possibly TRBD2 on 6 matching bases. Per the germline V gene, CDR1 is SEHNR and CDR2 is FQNEAQ (reference sequence). This CDR3 contains 18 residues. The V end lost 4 bases, the J end lost 4 bases, and 25 bases lay between the germline ends. CDR3 amino acids: CASSYDLGREPAGETQYF. CDR3 nucleotides: TGTGCCAGCAGCTATGACTTAGGCCGGGAGCCGGCCGGAGAGACCCAGTACTTC.

This chain joins TRBV5-6 and TRBJ1-2; the match to TRBD1 covers 7 bases. Germline V gives CDR1 SGHDT, CDR2 YYEEEE. This CDR3 comprises 14 residues. V gave up 2 bases and J gave up 2 bases; unmatched junction bases: 3. Here the CDR3 reads CASSFPDRNYGYTF. Here the CDR3 DNA reads TGTGCCAGCAGCTTTCCGGACAGGAACTATGGCTACACCTTC.

This chain links TRBV6-4 with TRBJ2-1, with 11 bases aligning to TRBD2. The germline V gene has CDR1 MRHNA and CDR2 SNTAGT. This CDR3 has 16 residues. V lost 0 bases to trimming and J lost 3 bases; unmatched junction nucleotides: 1. The CDR3 DNA reads as TGTGCCAGCAGTGACTCGGGGACTAGCGGCTACAATGAGCAGTTCTTC. It codes for CASSDSGTSGYNEQFF.

The V gene is TRBV19, the J gene TRBJ1-5, with D unclear. The ends were cut back, 7 bases at V and 2 bases at J, with 15 bases in the middle. There are 15 residues in the CDR3. Per germline, CDR1 LNHDA and CDR2 SQIVND (reference sequence). In nucleotides, the CDR3 is TGTGCCAGTACCGAACTTCAAAGCCGCAATCAGCCCCAGCATTTT. Its translation: CASTELQSRNQPQHF.

This clone came up once. The CDR3 region has the DNA TGTGCCAGCAGCTCGAGGGGGGGCTCCTACAATGAGCAGTTCTTC. The encoded protein is CASSSRGGSYNEQFF. The chain is built from TRBV11-3 and TRBJ2-1, with D possibly TRBD2 on 7 matching bases. Germline V lookup: CDR1 SGHNT, CDR2 YENEEA. The CDR3 spans 15 residues. V was shortened by 4 bases and J by 0 bases, with 10 bases between the two germline ends.

This clone was seen once. The J gene is TRBJ2-2, the V gene TRBV2; 8 bases match TRBD2. Unmatched junction bases numbered 4, after V lost 6 bases and J lost 1 base. This CDR3 spans 15 amino acids. Germline V gives CDR1 SNHLY, CDR2 FYNNEI. The CDR3 spells CASRRTSGNTGELFF. CDR3 DNA: TGTGCCAGCAGACGTACTAGCGGGAACACCGGGGAGCTGTTTTTT.

This sequence joins TRBV7-9 and TRBJ1-3; 8 bases match TRBD1. V shed 5 bases, J shed 0 bases, and the junction held 6 bases outside the gene matches. The CDR3 length is 16 residues. The V gene's germline CDR1 is SEHNR and CDR2 FQNEAQ (reference sequence). CDR3 bases: TGTGCCAGCAGCCAGGGGGCCCGAAGCTCTGGAAACACCATATATTTT. Translation: CASSQGARSSGNTIYF.

The rearrangement joins TRBV6-5 to TRBJ1-2; D is possibly TRBD1 (6 bases). This CDR3 spans 13 amino acids. Germline V gene lookup returns CDR1 MNHEY and CDR2 SVGAGI. V lost 5 bases, J lost 8 bases, and 15 bases lay in between. CDR3 sequence reads: CASSTGGAGGYTF. DNA for the CDR3: TGTGCCAGCAGTACTGGGGGGGCGGGAGGCTACACCTTC.

The rearrangement uses TRBV7-9 and TRBJ1-4; possible D gene TRBD1, 5 bases. This CDR3 region has 15 residues. The V gene lost 4 bases and the J gene lost 5 bases, with 14 bases spanning the gap. Germline lookup yields CDR1 SEHNR and CDR2 FQNEAQ (reference sequence). In DNA form, the CDR3 reads TGTGCCAGCAGCTCAACAGGTACTCTGAATGAAAAACTGTTTTTT. Amino acids: CASSSTGTLNEKLFF.

Only one count was recorded for this clone. The rearrangement uses TRBV6-6 and TRBJ2-7; 9 bases are a match to TRBD1. Looked up from germline, CDR1 is MNHNY and CDR2 is SVGAGI (reference sequence). V was pared by 5 bases and J by 1 base, with 3 bases of the junction left unmatched. The CDR3 extends over 14 amino acids. CDR3 region: CASSPGTGSYEQYF. CDR3 nucleotide sequence: TGTGCCAGCAGTCCCGGGACAGGGTCCTACGAGCAGTACTTC.

V usage is TRBV19 and J usage is TRBJ1-5; TRBD1 matches 10 bases. The germline CDR1 and CDR2 sequences are LNHDA and SQIVND (reference sequence). V shed 5 bases, J shed 5 bases, and the junction held 3 bases outside the gene matches. The CDR3 covers 14 residues. The CDR3: CASSLGTGDQPQHF. Written as DNA, the CDR3 is TGTGCCAGTAGTCTCGGGACAGGGGATCAGCCCCAGCATTTT.

This chain joins TRBV19 and TRBJ1-1; 7 bases align to TRBD1. This CDR3 has 14 amino acids. The trim removed 3 bases at V and 7 bases at J, leaving 8 bases unmatched. Per germline, CDR1 LNHDA and CDR2 SQIVND (reference sequence). The CDR3 is CASSIFGQAGEAFF. The CDR3 region has the DNA TGTGCCAGTAGTATTTTTGGACAGGCGGGTGAAGCTTTCTTT.